This T cell receptor (beta chain) was captured by sequencing in a study of CD8+ T cells in alopecia areata. Study-level information: Those treated were given oral tofacitinib at 5 to 10 mg twice daily. A 6-month off-drug phase came after tofacitinib, which had lasted 6 to 18 months.

Once RNA had been extracted, it was reverse transcribed into cDNA to act as the sequencing template. Libraries were prepared by immunoSEQ multiplex PCR; TCRdb keeps only in-frame clonotypes and omits some of them. The data show around 130,000 clones, 50% to 60% seen once. The V and J ends lost 0 bases and 10 bases respectively, with 10 bases between them. Germline V gene data show CDR1 as SGDLS and CDR2 as YYNGEE. CDR3 size: 13 residues. The J gene is TRBJ1-4, the V gene TRBV9, with D unresolved. Sequencing used CD4+ T cells sorted from blood, obtained at week 0. The source of this sequence is a human donor with alopecia areata. CDR3 sequence: CASSVGGVSKLFF. The DNA for the CDR3 is TGTGCCAGCAGCGTAGGGGGAGTCTCAAAACTGTTTTTT. Variable domain in full (rest from reference TRBV9 and TRBJ1-4): DSGVTQTPKHLITATGQRVTLRCSPRSGDLSVYWYQQSLDQGLQFLIQYYNGEERAKGNILERFSAQQFPDLHSELNLSSLELGDSALYFCASSVGGVSKLFFGSGTQLSVL.